Presented here are 23 T cell receptor beta chains from one specimen sequenced in a study of human T cells and chemical hapten exposure. The time point: patch test 2, 6 weeks after DPC sensitization. Treatment noted: therapeutic diphenylcyclopropenone sensitization with weekly scalp DPC. TCRdb re-derived calls from the RACE reads in MiXCR, one entry per CDR3 protein. This sample has approximately 92,000 distinct CDR3 sequences, with over 9.5% found just once. Sequences were derived from whole blood, sampled in connection with sensitization to the hapten diphenylcyclopropenone (DPC). Receptor source: a middle-aged woman with alopecia areata. Some clones in this sample may be carry-over from other donors' samples.

This clonotype was detected a few times. This chain connects TRBV24-1 to TRBJ2-2, with D possibly TRBD2 on 5 matching bases. V lost 6 bases, J lost 0 bases, and 19 bases lay in between. CDR1 is KGHDR, CDR2 SFDVKD, per germline. The CDR3 loop spans 18 amino acids. The CDR3, as DNA: TGTGCCACCAGTCCGAATCCACCGGGAATAACGAACACCGGGGAGCTGTTTTTT. Its translation is CATSPNPPGITNTGELFF.

This clonotype showed up many times. The CDR3 reads CASRTGGRVYNEQFF. DNA of the CDR3: TGTGCCAGCAGAACGGGCGGGAGGGTGTACAATGAGCAGTTCTTC. The chain has TRBV6-2 or TRBV6-3 and TRBJ2-1, with 9 bases fitting TRBD2. CDR1 and CDR2 (germline): MNHEY, SVGEGT. The junction had 7 bases not matched to a gene; V was cut back by 6 bases and J by 4 bases. The CDR3 is 15 amino acids.

This clonotype was seen many times. The V and J genes are TRBV5-1 and TRBJ2-7, with TRBD1 matching 12 bases. After removal of 0 bases from V and 6 bases from J, the junction contained 4 bases not matched to a gene. CDR1 SGHRS and CDR2 YFSETQ come from the germline V gene. The CDR3 totals 15 residues. CDR3 region: CASSLAGDRGREQYF. The CDR3 DNA follows: TGCGCCAGCAGCTTGGCCGGGGACAGGGGGCGCGAGCAGTACTTC.

The chain is built from TRBV20-1 and TRBJ2-7; D might be TRBD2 (5 bases). CDR3 length: 14 residues. The ends were cut back, 0 bases at V and 6 bases at J, with 15 bases in the middle. Looked up from germline, CDR1 is DFQATT and CDR2 is SNEGSKA (reference sequence). The CDR3 here is CSARDRRRTGEQYF. For the CDR3, the DNA is TGCAGTGCTAGAGATCGTCGGAGGACCGGCGAGCAGTACTTC.

This clonotype came up a few times. The CDR3 DNA follows: TGTGCCAGCAGCTTAGAGCGACAGAGCTACGAGCAGTACTTC. Protein sequence: CASSLERQSYEQYF. V gene TRBV11-2 combines with J gene TRBJ2-7; perhaps TRBD1 as D (5 bases). The CDR3 is made up of 14 amino acids. Between the trimmed V and J ends, which lost 0 bases and 3 bases, there was a span of 9 bases. The germline V gene encodes CDR1 SGHAT and CDR2 FQNNGV.

The chain combines TRBV29-1 with TRBJ2-7, with 8 bases lining up with TRBD2. The germline gives CDR1 SQVTM, CDR2 ANQGSEA. The CDR3 has 14 residues. V lost 4 bases to trimming and J lost 0 bases; unmatched junction nucleotides: 5. CDR3: CSVVRTSSSYEQYF. The CDR3 bases are TGCAGCGTTGTAAGGACTAGCTCCTCCTACGAGCAGTACTTC.

Ten or more counts support this clonotype. The chain carries TRBV7-9 and TRBJ2-7; the match to TRBD1 covers 7 bases. V lost 5 bases to trimming and J lost 6 bases; unmatched junction nucleotides: 13. Germline CDR1 SEHNR, CDR2 FQNEAQ (reference sequence). CDR3 size: 15 residues. In DNA, the CDR3 is TGTGCCAGCAGCCCCGGCCCCTGGGACAGATCCGAGCAGTACTTC. Its protein is CASSPGPWDRSEQYF.

This clonotype has just a few counts. The chain carries TRBV7-2 and TRBJ2-3; the D is unclear. This CDR3 is 17 amino acids long. V lost 0 bases and J 5 bases, leaving 18 bases between the germline ends. From germline, CDR1 is SGHTA and CDR2 FQGNSA. The CDR3 nucleotides read TGTGCCAGCAGCTTAGCGAGCCTCCCCCCGATGGGAGATACGCAGTATTTT. Residues: CASSLASLPPMGDTQYF.

The J gene is TRBJ1-1, the V gene TRBV11-2; TRBD1 matches 7 bases. From germline, CDR1 is SGHAT and CDR2 FQNNGV. The CDR3 length is 12 residues. With 4 bases clipped from V and 6 bases from J, the junction kept 2 bases outside the gene matches. CDR3 sequence (DNA): TGTGCCAGCAGCTCAGGGGGATCTGAAGCTTTCTTT. This codes for CASSSGGSEAFF.

This clonotype was picked up many times. J is TRBJ2-2 and V is TRBV12-3 or TRBV12-4; D not resolved. CDR3 size: 13 residues. V was clipped by 2 bases and J by 2 bases, with 3 bases between them. In DNA, the CDR3 is TGTGCCAGCAGTTTACTTAACACCGGGGAGCTGTTTTTT. Translation: CASSLLNTGELFF.

This clonotype has only one observation. This chain joins TRBV12-3 or TRBV12-4 and TRBJ2-3; 11 bases line up with TRBD2. This CDR3 spans 16 amino acids. With V trimmed by 3 bases and J by 5 bases, 7 bases remained unmatched. CDR3 nucleotides: TGTGCCAGCAGTTTTAGTAGCGGGGGGGCGGGAGATACGCAGTATTTT. Translating it yields CASSFSSGGAGDTQYF.

This clonotype was counted ten times or more. The chain combines TRBV15 with TRBJ2-5; TRBD2 matches at 8 bases. Germline values: CDR1 LNHNV, CDR2 YYDKDF (reference sequence). The V segment lost 0 bases and the J segment 5 bases; nucleotides outside the gene matches: 8. The CDR3 extends over 16 amino acids. CDR3 sequence reads: CATSRDGSGGYETQYF. Written as DNA, the CDR3 is TGTGCCACCAGCAGAGACGGGAGCGGGGGTTATGAGACCCAGTACTTC.

This clonotype was detected a few times. The J gene is TRBJ2-7, the V gene TRBV7-3; 8 bases map to TRBD1. Losses at the gene ends were 4 bases for V and 5 bases for J; bases not matched to a gene: 13. CDR1 and CDR2 from the germline V gene are SGHTA and FQGTGA. The CDR3 sequence is 16 residues long. The CDR3 reads CASSSTPGQGSNEQYF. As DNA, the CDR3 is TGTGCCAGCAGCTCCACTCCCGGACAGGGTAGCAACGAGCAGTACTTC.

The chain couples TRBV18 to TRBJ2-7; D is possibly TRBD2 (6 bases). Germline CDR1 KGHSH, CDR2 LQKENI. V lost 5 bases and J lost 0, with 11 bases in between. The CDR3 consists of 14 residues. Here the CDR3 reads CASSEGTSSYEQYF. In DNA, the CDR3 is TGTGCCAGCTCAGAGGGGACTTCCTCCTACGAGCAGTACTTC.

This clonotype was seen repeatedly, ten times or more. This chain uses TRBV6-6 with TRBJ1-1; 7 bases line up with TRBD1. Per the germline V gene, CDR1 is MNHNY and CDR2 is SVGAGI (reference sequence). This CDR3 is 12 amino acids long. V gave up 6 bases and J gave up 5 bases; unmatched junction bases: 3. The CDR3 here is CASSRTGTEAFF. The CDR3, as DNA: TGTGCCAGCAGCCGGACAGGAACTGAAGCTTTCTTT.

A few counts support this clonotype. This chain connects TRBV29-1 to TRBJ2-3; D call uncertain. The CDR3 covers 11 residues. V lost 2 bases and J 4 bases, leaving 4 bases between the germline ends. Germline-derived CDR1 and CDR2 are SQVTM and ANQGSEA. CDR3 bases: TGCAGCGTTGAATGGGCAGATACGCAGTATTTT. Its translation is CSVEWADTQYF.

This clonotype occurred a few times. The genes are TRBV7-2 and TRBJ2-4, with 7 bases lining up with TRBD1. Germline values: CDR1 SGHTA, CDR2 FQGNSA. The CDR3 extends over 12 amino acids. V trimming: 8 bases; J trimming: 13 bases; junction bases outside the gene matches: 11. The CDR3 DNA reads as TGTGCCAGCGCCGGGACAGCCCTAGGACAGTACTTC. This translates into CASAGTALGQYF.

This clonotype has just a few counts. The V and J genes are TRBV13 and TRBJ2-1; 8 bases match TRBD1. CDR3 length: 17 amino acids. Germline values: CDR1 PRHDT, CDR2 FYEKMQ (reference sequence). V shed 4 bases and J 4 bases; nucleotides not matched to a gene: 12. The CDR3 loop is CASSSQPGTGKYNEQFF. Here the CDR3 DNA reads TGTGCCAGCAGCTCGCAACCAGGGACAGGAAAATACAATGAGCAGTTCTTC.

Remarks on this clonotype: This may be a read error: a much more frequent sequence differs by one nucleotide. CDR3 loop: CASSPPPGSYNEQFF. CDR3 nucleotides: TGTGCCAGCAGCCCCCCACCGGGTTCCTACAATGAGCAGTTCTTC. The V and J genes are TRBV13 and TRBJ2-1; D remains unclear. This CDR3 comprises 15 residues. The ends were cut back, 5 bases at V and 1 base at J, with 12 bases in the middle. The germline gives CDR1 PRHDT, CDR2 FYEKMQ (reference sequence).

This clonotype came up many times. V usage is TRBV4-1 and J usage is TRBJ2-7; D ambiguous. Trimming stripped 6 bases from V and 3 bases from J, with 15 bases between. The CDR3 has 14 amino acids. Germline values: CDR1 MGHRA, CDR2 YSYEKL. The CDR3 nucleotides read TGCGCCAGCAGTCCCCTGGCGCTCAACTACGAGCAGTACTTC. Its translation is CASSPLALNYEQYF.

Notes on this clonotype: A single base separates this from a much larger clone, so it may be a read error. V is TRBV6-5 and J is TRBJ2-2; D is perhaps TRBD2 (5 bases). Germline V CDR1 and CDR2: MNHEY, SVGAGI. This CDR3 is built from 16 residues. In DNA form, the CDR3 reads TGTGCCAGCAGTTACTCGGACGGACCGAACACCGGGGAGCAGTTTTTT. This translates into CASSYSDGPNTGEQFF.

Ten or more counts support this clonotype. The CDR3 nucleotides read TGCAGCGTCCCCCGTTGGGGGGAGAACACTGAAGCTTTCTTT. This sequence encodes CSVPRWGENTEAFF. The chain carries TRBV29-1 and TRBJ1-1; possibly TRBD1 for D (5 bases). V was cut by 6 bases and J by 1 base, with 15 bases left in between. In germline, CDR1 is SQVTM, CDR2 ANQGSEA. The CDR3 spans 14 residues.

V gene TRBV5-1 combines with J gene TRBJ2-1; D perhaps matches TRBD1 (5 bases). The germline gives CDR1 SGHRS, CDR2 YFSETQ. This CDR3 spans 16 amino acids. V was trimmed by 1 base and J by 0 bases, leaving 11 bases between them. Written as DNA, the CDR3 is TGCGCCAGCAGCTTGAGAAGGGGTTCCTCCTACAATGAGCAGTTCTTC. Encoded protein: CASSLRRGSSYNEQFF.